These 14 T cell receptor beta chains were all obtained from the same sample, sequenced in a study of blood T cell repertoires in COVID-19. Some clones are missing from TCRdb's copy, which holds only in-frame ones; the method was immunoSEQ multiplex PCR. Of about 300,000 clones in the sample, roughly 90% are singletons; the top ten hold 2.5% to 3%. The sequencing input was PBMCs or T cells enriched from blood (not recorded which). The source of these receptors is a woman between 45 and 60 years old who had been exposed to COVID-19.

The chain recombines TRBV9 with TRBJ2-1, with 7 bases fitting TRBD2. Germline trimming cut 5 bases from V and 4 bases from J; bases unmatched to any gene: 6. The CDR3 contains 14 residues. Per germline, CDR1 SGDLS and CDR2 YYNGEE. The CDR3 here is CASSYSGTYNEQFF. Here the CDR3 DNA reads TGTGCCAGCAGTTACAGCGGGACTTACAATGAGCAGTTCTTC.

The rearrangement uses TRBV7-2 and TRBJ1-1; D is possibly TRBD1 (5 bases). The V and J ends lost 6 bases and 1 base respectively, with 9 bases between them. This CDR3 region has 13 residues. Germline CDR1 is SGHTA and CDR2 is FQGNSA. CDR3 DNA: TGTGCCAGCAGGGAGGGACGGAACACTGAAGCTTTCTTT. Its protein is CASREGRNTEAFF.

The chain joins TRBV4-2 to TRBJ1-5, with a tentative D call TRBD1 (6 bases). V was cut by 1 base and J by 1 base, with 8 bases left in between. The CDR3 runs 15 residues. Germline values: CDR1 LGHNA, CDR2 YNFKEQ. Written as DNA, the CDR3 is TGTGCCAGCAGCCAAGGAGGGGGAAGCAATCAGCCCCAGCATTTT. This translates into CASSQGGGSNQPQHF.

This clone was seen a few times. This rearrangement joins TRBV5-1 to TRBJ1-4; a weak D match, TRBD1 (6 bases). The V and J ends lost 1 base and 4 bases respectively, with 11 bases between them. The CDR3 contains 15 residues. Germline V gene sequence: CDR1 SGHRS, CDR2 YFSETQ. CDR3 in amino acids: CASSLSSGDNEKLFF. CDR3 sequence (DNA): TGCGCCAGCAGCTTGTCGTCAGGGGATAATGAAAAACTGTTTTTT.

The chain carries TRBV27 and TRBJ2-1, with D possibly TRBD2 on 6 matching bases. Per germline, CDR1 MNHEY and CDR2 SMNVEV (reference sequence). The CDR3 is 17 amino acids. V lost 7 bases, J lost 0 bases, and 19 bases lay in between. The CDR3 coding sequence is TGTGCCAGCACACCCGCCGGGGGAGGCAGCTCCTACAATGAGCAGTTCTTC. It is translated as CASTPAGGGSSYNEQFF.

The CDR3 sequence: CASSNLAGVDEQYF. CDR3 DNA sequence: TGTGCCAGTAGTAACCTAGCGGGGGTAGACGAGCAGTACTTC. The chain links TRBV19 to TRBJ2-7, with TRBD2 matching over 10 bases. Trimming took 4 bases from V and 5 from J; bases not matched to a gene: 5. The CDR3 is made up of 14 amino acids. Germline CDR1 is LNHDA and CDR2 is SQIVND (reference sequence).

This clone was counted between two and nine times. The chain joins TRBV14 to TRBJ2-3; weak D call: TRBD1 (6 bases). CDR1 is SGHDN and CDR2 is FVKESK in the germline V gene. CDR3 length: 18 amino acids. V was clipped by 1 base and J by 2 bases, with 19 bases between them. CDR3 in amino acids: CASSQVSAWGPTTDTQYF. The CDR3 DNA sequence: TGTGCCAGCAGCCAAGTGAGTGCGTGGGGGCCAACCACAGATACGCAGTATTTT.

The CDR3 DNA sequence: TGCAGCGTTTGGACTCGCTCCCTCTCTGGAAACACCATATATTTT. Its protein product is CSVWTRSLSGNTIYF. This chain uses TRBV29-1 with TRBJ1-3, with unresolved D. The CDR3 extends over 15 amino acids. The germline V gene has CDR1 SQVTM and CDR2 ANQGSEA. Trimming shortened V by 5 bases and J by 0 bases, and 14 bases separated the two germline ends.

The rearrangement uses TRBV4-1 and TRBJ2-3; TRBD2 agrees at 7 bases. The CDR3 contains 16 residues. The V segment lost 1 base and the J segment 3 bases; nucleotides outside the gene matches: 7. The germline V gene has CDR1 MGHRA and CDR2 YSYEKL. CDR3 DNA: TGCGCCAGCAGCCAAGGACGGACTAGTAGGACAGATACGCAGTATTTT. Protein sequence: CASSQGRTSRTDTQYF.

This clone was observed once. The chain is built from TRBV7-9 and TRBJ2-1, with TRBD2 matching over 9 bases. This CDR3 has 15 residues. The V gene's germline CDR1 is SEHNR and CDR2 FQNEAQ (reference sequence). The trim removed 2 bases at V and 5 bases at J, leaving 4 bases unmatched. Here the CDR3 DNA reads TGTGCCAGCAGCTTAACGAGCGGGGGGAACAATGAGCAGTTCTTC. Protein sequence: CASSLTSGGNNEQFF.

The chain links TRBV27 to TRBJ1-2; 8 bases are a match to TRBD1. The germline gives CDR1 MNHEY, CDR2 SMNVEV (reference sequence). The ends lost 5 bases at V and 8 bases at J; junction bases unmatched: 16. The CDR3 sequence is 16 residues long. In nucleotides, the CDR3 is TGTGCCAGCAGTCTTACCCGGACAGGGATTACAGAAGGCTACACCTTC. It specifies CASSLTRTGITEGYTF.

The CDR3 is CASSLGQGNGYTF. The CDR3 DNA sequence: TGTGCCAGCAGCTTAGGGCAGGGCAATGGCTACACCTTC. This chain links TRBV7-2 with TRBJ1-2, with D perhaps TRBD1 (5 bases). Germline assignment: CDR1 SGHTA and CDR2 FQGNSA. The CDR3 is made up of 13 amino acids. V shed 1 base and J shed 6 bases, with 9 bases lying between them.

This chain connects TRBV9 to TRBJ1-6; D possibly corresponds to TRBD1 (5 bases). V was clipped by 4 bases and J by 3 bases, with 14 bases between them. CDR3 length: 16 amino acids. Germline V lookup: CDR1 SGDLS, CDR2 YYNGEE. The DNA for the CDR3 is TGTGCCAGCAGCTCCAGTTATGACAGCTATAATTCACCCCTCCACTTT. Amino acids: CASSSSYDSYNSPLHF.

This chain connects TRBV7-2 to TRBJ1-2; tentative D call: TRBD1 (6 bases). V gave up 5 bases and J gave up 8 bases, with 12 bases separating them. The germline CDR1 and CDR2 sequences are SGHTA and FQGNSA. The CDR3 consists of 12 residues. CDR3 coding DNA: TGTGCCAGCAGCCGACAGGCCCTCGGCTACACCTTC. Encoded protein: CASSRQALGYTF.